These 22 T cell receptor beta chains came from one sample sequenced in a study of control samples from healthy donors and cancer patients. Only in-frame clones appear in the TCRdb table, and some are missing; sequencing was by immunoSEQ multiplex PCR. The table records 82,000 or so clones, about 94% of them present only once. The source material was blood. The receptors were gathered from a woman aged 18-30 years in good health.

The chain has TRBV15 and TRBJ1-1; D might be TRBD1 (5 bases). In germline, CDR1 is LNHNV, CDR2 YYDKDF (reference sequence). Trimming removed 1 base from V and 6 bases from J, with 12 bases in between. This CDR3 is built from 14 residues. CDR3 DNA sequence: TGTGCCACCAGCAGAGTGGCAGGGTTAGCTGAAGCTTTCTTT. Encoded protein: CATSRVAGLAEAFF.

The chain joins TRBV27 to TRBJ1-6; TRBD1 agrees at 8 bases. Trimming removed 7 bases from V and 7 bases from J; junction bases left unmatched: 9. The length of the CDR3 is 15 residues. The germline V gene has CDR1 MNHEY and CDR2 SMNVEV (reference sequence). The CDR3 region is CASKNRDRPNSPLHF. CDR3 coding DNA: TGTGCCAGCAAAAACCGGGACAGGCCGAATTCACCCCTCCACTTT.

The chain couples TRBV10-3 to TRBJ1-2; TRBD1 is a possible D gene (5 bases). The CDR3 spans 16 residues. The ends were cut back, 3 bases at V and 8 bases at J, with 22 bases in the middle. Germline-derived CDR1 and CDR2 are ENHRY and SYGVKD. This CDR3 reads CAISDLDSPIPEGYTF. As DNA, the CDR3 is TGTGCCATCAGTGACTTAGACAGCCCGATTCCCGAAGGCTACACCTTC.

DNA for the CDR3: TGTGCCAGCAGCTTAGTTGACCACCAGAACACTGAAGCTTTCTTT. Translated: CASSLVDHQNTEAFF. This chain links TRBV7-2 with TRBJ1-1; D is unresolved. V was shortened by 1 base and J by 1 base, with 10 bases between the two germline ends. Germline values: CDR1 SGHTA, CDR2 FQGNSA. The CDR3 consists of 15 residues.

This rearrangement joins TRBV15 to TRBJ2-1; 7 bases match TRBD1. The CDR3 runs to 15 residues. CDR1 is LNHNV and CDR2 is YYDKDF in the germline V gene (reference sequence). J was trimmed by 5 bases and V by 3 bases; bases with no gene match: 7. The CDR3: CATSSRDRAHNEQFF. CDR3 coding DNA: TGTGCCACCAGCAGCCGGGACAGAGCACACAATGAGCAGTTCTTC.

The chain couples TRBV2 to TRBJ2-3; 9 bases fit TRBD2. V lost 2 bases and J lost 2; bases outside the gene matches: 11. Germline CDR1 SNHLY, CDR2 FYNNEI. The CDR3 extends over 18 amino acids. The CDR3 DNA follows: TGTGCCAGCAGTGAATTTAGCGGGGGCCCTCCCCACACAGATACGCAGTATTTT. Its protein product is CASSEFSGGPPHTDTQYF.

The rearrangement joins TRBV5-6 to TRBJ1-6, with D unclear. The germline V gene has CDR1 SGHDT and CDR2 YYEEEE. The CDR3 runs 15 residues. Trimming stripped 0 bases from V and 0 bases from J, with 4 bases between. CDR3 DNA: TGTGCCAGCAGCTTGGTGGGCTCCTATAATTCACCCCTCCACTTT. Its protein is CASSLVGSYNSPLHF.

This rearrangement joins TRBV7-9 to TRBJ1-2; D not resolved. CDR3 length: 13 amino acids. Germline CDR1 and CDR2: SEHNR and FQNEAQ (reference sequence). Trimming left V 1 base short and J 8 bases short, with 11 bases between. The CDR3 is CASSLESSEGYTF. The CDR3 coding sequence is TGTGCCAGCAGCTTAGAGTCGTCGGAAGGCTACACCTTC. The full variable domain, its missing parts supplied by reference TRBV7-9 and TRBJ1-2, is DTGVSQNPRHKITKRGQNVTFRCDPISEHNRLYWYRQTLGQGPEFLTYFQNEAQLEKSRLLSDRFSAERPKGSFSTLEIQRTEQGDSAMYLCASSLESSEGYTFGSGTRLTVV.

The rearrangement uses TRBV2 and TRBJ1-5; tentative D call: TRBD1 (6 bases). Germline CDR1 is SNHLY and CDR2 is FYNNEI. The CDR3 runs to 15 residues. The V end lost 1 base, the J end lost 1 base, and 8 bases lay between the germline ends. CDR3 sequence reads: CASSEVRGSNQPQHF. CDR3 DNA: TGTGCCAGCAGTGAAGTCAGGGGCAGCAATCAGCCCCAGCATTTT.

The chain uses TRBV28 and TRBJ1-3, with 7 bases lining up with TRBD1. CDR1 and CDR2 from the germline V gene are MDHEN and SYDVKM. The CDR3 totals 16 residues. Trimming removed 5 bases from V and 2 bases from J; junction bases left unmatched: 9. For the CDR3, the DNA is TGTGCCAGCAGTCTCGCCCGCGGGACAGCTGGAAACACCATATATTTT. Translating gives CASSLARGTAGNTIYF.

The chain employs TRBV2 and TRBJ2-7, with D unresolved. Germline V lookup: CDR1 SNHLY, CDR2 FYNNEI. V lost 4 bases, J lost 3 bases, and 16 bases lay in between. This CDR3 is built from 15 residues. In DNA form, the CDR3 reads TGTGCCAGCAGTGCCCCGGGCGGTAAGGGCTACGAGCAGTACTTC. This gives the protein CASSAPGGKGYEQYF.

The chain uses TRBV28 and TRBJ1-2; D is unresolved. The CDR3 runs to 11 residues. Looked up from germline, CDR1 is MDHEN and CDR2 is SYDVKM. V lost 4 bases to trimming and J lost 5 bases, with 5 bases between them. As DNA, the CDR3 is TGTGCCAGCAGTTATTATTATGGCTACACCTTC. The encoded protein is CASSYYYGYTF.

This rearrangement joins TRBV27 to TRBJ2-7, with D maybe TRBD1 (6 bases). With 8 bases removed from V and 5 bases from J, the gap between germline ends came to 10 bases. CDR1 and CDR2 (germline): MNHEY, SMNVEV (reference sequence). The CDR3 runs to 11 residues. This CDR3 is CASQNRDEQYF. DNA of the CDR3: TGTGCCAGCCAAAACAGGGACGAGCAGTACTTC.

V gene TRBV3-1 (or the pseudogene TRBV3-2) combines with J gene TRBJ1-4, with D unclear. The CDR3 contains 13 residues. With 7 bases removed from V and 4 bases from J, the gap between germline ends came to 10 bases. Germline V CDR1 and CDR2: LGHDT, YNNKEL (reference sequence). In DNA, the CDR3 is TGTGCCAGCACGACGGCCCATAATGAAAAACTGTTTTTT. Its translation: CASTTAHNEKLFF.

CDR3 DNA: TGCGCCAGCAGCTTGGCGACAGGGAACGCCTACGAGCAGTACTTC. It is translated as CASSLATGNAYEQYF. The V call is TRBV5-1, the J call TRBJ2-7; 7 bases align to TRBD1. Germline CDR1 SGHRS, CDR2 YFSETQ. V lost 0 bases and J lost 2; bases outside the gene matches: 5. CDR3 length: 15 residues. Full variable domain (remainder filled in from reference TRBV5-1 and TRBJ2-7): KAGVTQTPRYLIKTRGQQVTLSCSPISGHRSVSWYQQTPGQGLQFLFEYFSETQRNKGNFPGRFSGRQFSNSRSEMNVSTLELGDSALYLCASSLATGNAYEQYFGPGTRLTVT.

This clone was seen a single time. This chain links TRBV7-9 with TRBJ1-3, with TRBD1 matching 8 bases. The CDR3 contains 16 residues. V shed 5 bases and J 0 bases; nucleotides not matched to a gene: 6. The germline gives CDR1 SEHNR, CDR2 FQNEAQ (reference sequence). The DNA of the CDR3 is TGTGCCAGCAGCCCTCGGACAGGGAACTCTGGAAACACCATATATTTT. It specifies CASSPRTGNSGNTIYF.

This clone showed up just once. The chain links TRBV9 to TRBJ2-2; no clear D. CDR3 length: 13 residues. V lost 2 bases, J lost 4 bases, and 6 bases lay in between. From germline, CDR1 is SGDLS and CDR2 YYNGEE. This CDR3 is CASSVSSTGELFF. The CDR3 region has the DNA TGTGCCAGCAGCGTCTCTAGCACCGGGGAGCTGTTTTTT.

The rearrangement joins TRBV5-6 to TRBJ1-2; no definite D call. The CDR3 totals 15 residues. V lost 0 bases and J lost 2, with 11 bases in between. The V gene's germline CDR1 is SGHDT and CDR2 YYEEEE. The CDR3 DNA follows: TGTGCCAGCAGCTTGGCGATGGGCAGAAACTATGGCTACACCTTC. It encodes CASSLAMGRNYGYTF. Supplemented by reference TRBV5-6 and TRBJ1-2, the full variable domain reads DAGVTQSPTHLIKTRGQQVTLRCSPKSGHDTVSWYQQALGQGPQFIFQYYEEEERQRGNFPDRFSGHQFPNYSSELNVNALLLGDSALYLCASSLAMGRNYGYTFGSGTRLTVV.

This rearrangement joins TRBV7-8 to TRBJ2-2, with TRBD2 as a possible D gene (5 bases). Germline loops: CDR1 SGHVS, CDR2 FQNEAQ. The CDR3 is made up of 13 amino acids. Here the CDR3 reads CAVQTGSYRELFF. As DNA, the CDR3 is TGTGCGGTCCAGACGGGATCCTATAGGGAGCTGTTTTTT. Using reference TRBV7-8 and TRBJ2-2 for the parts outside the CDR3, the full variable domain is GAGVSQSPRYKVAKRGQDVALRCDPISGHVSLFWYQQALGQGPEFLTYFQNEAQLDKSGLPSDRFFAERPEGSVSTLKIQRTQQEDSAVYLCAVQTGSYRELFFGEGSRLTVL.

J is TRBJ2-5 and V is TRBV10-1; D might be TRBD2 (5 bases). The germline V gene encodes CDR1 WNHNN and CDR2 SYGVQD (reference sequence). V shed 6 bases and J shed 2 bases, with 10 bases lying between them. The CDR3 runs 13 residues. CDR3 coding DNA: TGCGCCAGCAGGGAGGAGATTCAAGAGACCCAGTACTTC. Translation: CASREEIQETQYF.

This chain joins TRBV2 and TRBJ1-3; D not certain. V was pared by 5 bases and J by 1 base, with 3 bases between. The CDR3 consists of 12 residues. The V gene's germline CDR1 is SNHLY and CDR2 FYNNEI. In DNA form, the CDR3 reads TGTGCCAGCAGTCTTTCTGGAAACACCATATATTTT. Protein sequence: CASSLSGNTIYF.

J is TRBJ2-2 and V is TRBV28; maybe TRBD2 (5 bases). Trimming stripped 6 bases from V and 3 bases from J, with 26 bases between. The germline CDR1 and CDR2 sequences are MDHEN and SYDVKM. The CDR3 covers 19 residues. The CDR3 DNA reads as TGTGCCAGCAGCCAACCGCCCGGAAGGGTTGAGAGGGACACCGGGGAGCTGTTTTTT. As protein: CASSQPPGRVERDTGELFF.